The sequence of this TCR beta chain was determined in a study of PD-L1 blockade in urothelial cancer. Study at large: Every 3 weeks, patients received intravenous atezolizumab 1,200 mg, beginning 2014. About 90% of the roughly 29 patients were men whose urothelial cancer was bladder-origin. Regarding the study as a whole: Sub-median blood TCR clonality before treatment predicted longer survival.

Details on this clone: Its cognate antigen is unknown.

This CDR3 is 16 amino acids long. The V end lost 0 bases, the J end lost 2 bases, and 15 bases lay between the germline ends. Germline V CDR1 and CDR2: SGDLS, YYNGEE. The data were produced by immunoSEQ multiplex PCR, yet TCRdb's version contains in-frame clones alone and is incomplete. The table includes some 120,000 clones, 86% detected once. Described time point: peripheral blood 6 weeks after treatment start. Patients yielded 1 to 8 samples each, pretreatment and on-treatment. This sequence joins TRBV9 and TRBJ2-7; possibly TRBD2 for D (6 bases). Sequenced here: PBMCs, sampled around atezolizumab (anti-PD-L1) treatment. The TCR comes from a middle-aged man with urothelial cancer. The CDR3 region has the DNA TGTGCCAGCAGCGTAGCTGCCGGGAGTGCCCCCTACGAGCAGTACTTC. Translation: CASSVAAGSAPYEQYF.